What follows is one TCR beta chain and its context. Its antigen is still unknown. The sample belongs to a study of OX40 agonist ivuxolimab in advanced cancers. Points from the study as a whole: The investigators did not determine what antigen specificity the expanded peripheral T cells had.

Trimming cost V 3 bases and J 0 bases, with 15 bases left between them. CDR1 and CDR2 (germline): MGHRA, YSYEKL. The CDR3 spans 17 residues. Patients were ruled out by autoimmune disease history or systemic immunosuppression. Collection of blood occurred at baseline, at cycle 4 day 1, and at cycle 7 day 1. Here immunoSEQ multiplex PCR was the method, and the copy in TCRdb shows in-frame clones only, minus some. Among 60,000 to 75,000 clones listed, 86% were seen once. The V gene is TRBV4-1, the J gene TRBJ1-3; D is uncertain. This receptor was taken from an adult with an advanced solid tumor such as melanoma, head and neck, liver or kidney cancer. This material consisted of CD4+ or CD8+ T cells sorted from blood, taken in a trial of the OX40 agonist ivuxolimab. The CDR3 DNA sequence: TGCGCCAGCAGCCACGAAGTCCTAAGCTCCTCTGGAAACACCATATATTTT. It codes for CASSHEVLSSSGNTIYF.